One T cell receptor beta chain is described in this entry. Antigen: not known. The data derive from a study of T cells in Graves' hyperthyroidism and ophthalmopathy. Findings of the study overall: Stable hyperthyroidism and ophthalmopathy were separated using 13 V-J signatures. The model forecast ophthalmopathy, anticipating it by a median around 6.9 months before onset.

This CDR3 is 13 amino acids long. Germline V lookup: CDR1 SEHNR, CDR2 FQNEAQ (reference sequence). Trimming removed 6 bases from V and 10 bases from J, with 18 bases in between. Thyroid ultrasound and orbital computed tomography, with clinical symptoms and serum thyroxine and TRAb, informed diagnoses. RNA transcripts yielded amplified TCR beta CDR3 regions. During a first-round RT-PCR of the TCR CDR3, the HTBI primer set was used. TCRdb itself ran the multiplex PCR reads through MiXCR, one entry per CDR3 protein. The repertoire holds 550,000 to 700,000 distinct CDR3 sequences, with 35% to 55% as singletons.

The TCR originated in an adult woman with Graves' disease, either hyperthyroidism or ophthalmopathy (not recorded which). Sample: peripheral blood or thyroid tissue (not recorded which). The V call is TRBV7-9, the J call TRBJ1-1, with D perhaps TRBD1 (5 bases). As DNA, the CDR3 is TGTGCCAGCAGTGGGGAGGACAACTCGGGAGCTTTCTTT. The encoded protein is CASSGEDNSGAFF. The variable domain in full, with the rest retrieved from reference TRBV7-9 and TRBJ1-1, is DTGVSQNPRHKITKRGQNVTFRCDPISEHNRLYWYRQTLGQGPEFLTYFQNEAQLEKSRLLSDRFSAERPKGSFSTLEIQRTEQGDSAMYLCASSGEDNSGAFFGQGTRLTVV.